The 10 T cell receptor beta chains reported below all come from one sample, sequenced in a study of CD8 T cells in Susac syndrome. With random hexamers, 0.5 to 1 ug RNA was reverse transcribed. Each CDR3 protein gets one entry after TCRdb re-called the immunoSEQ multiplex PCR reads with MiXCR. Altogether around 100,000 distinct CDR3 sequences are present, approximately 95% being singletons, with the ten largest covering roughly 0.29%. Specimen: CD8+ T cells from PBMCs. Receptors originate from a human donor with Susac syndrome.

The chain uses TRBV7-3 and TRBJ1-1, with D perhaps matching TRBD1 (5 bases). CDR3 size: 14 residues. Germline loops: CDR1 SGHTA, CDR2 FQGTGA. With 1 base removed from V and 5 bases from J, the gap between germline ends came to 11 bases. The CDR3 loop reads CASSLNSGATEAFF. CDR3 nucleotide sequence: TGTGCCAGCAGCTTAAACTCCGGGGCGACTGAAGCTTTCTTT.

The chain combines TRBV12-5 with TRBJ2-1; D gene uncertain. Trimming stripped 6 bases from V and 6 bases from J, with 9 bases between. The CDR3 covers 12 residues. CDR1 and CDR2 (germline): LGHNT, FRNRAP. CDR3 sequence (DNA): TGTGCTAGTGGACTACCGGGCAATGAGCAGTTCTTC. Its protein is CASGLPGNEQFF.

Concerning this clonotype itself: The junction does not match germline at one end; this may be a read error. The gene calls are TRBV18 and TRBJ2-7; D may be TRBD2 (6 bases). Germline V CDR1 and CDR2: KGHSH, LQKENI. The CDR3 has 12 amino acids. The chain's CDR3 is CASSPRTGGGDF. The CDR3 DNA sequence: TGTGCCAGCTCACCACGAACAGGCGGAGGGGACTTC. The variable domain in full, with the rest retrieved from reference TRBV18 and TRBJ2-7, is NAGVMQNPRHLVRRRGQEARLRCSPMKGHSHVYWYRQLPEEGLKFMVYLQKENIIDESGMPKERFSAEFPKEGPSILRIQQVVRGDSAAYFCASSPRTGGGDFGPGTRLTVT.

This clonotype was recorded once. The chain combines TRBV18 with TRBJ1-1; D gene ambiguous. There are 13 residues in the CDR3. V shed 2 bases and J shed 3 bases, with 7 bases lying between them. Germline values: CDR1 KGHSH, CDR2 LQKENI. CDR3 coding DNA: TGTGCCAGCTCACCAGGTCAGGACACTGAAGCTTTCTTT. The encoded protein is CASSPGQDTEAFF.

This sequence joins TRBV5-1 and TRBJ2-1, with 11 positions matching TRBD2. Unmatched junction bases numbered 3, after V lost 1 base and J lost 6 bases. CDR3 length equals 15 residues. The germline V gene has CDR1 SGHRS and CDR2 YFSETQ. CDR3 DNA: TGCGCCAGCAGCTTGTTGGGACTAGCGGTCAATGAGCAGTTCTTC. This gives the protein CASSLLGLAVNEQFF.

CDR3 sequence reads: CASSEPLGVGEKLFF. CDR3 nucleotides: TGTGCCAGCAGTGAACCGCTTGGAGTGGGTGAAAAACTGTTTTTT. The chain carries TRBV25-1 and TRBJ1-4; D unclear. CDR1 MGHDK and CDR2 SYGVNS come from the germline V gene. The CDR3 length is 15 residues. Trimming removed 2 bases from V and 7 bases from J, with 14 bases in between.

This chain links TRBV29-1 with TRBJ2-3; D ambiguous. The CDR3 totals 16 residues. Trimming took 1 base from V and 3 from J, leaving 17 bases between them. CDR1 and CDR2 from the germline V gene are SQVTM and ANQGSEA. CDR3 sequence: CSVEVFFSSSTDTQYF. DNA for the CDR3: TGCAGCGTTGAAGTTTTTTTCTCGAGTTCAACAGATACGCAGTATTTT.

The DNA of the CDR3 is TGTGCCAGCAGCTGGGGACAGGGGGCCGACAATGAGCAGTTCTTC. It is translated as CASSWGQGADNEQFF. The rearrangement uses TRBV7-6 and TRBJ2-1, with TRBD1 identical over 12 bases. The CDR3 is 15 residues long. CDR1 is SGHVS and CDR2 is FNYEAQ in the germline V gene. Losses at the gene ends were 4 bases for V and 5 bases for J; bases not matched to a gene: 3.

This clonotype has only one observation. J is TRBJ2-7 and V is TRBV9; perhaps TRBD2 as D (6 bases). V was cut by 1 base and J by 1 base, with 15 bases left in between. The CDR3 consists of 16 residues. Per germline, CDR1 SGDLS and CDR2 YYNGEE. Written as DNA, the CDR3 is TGTGCCAGCAGCGTATCCCGGGACTCCAAGTCCTACGAGCAGTACTTC. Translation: CASSVSRDSKSYEQYF.

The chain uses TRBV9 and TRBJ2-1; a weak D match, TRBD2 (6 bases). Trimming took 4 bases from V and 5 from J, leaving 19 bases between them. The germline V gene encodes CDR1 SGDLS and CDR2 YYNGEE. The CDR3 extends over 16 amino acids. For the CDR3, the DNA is TGTGCCAGCAGCCCCCGGGAGTGGGAGCGCAACAATGAGCAGTTCTTC. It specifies CASSPREWERNNEQFF.